The rows below give T cell receptor beta chains drawn from one sample of a study of control samples from healthy donors and cancer patients. The method was immunoSEQ multiplex PCR; TCRdb's version includes in-frame clones alone and lacks a portion of them. In the table there are 150,000 or so clones, 80% to 95% of which are singletons. What was sequenced was blood. The receptor source for this set is a man younger than 30 in good health. The CDR3 runs from the conserved cysteine through the conserved F or W. A D gene is named only where the DNA matches it firmly. Clone sizes are given selectively: once, few, many, or a class where the clone is expanded.

abundance: .
d_gene: .
j_gene: TRBJ1-1
v_gene: TRBV10-3
CDR3aa: CAISPSVQNTEAFF
CDR3nt: TGTGCCATCAGCCCGTCGGTCCAGAACACTGAAGCTTTCTTT

abundance: once
d_gene: .
j_gene: TRBJ2-2
v_gene: TRBV19
CDR3aa: CASSFRASVGELFF
CDR3nt: TGTGCCAGTAGTTTCCGGGCCTCCGTTGGGGAGCTGTTTTTT

abundance: once
d_gene: .
j_gene: TRBJ2-1
v_gene: TRBV2
CDR3aa: CASETAGAYNEQFF
CDR3nt: TGTGCCAGCGAAACGGCAGGGGCCTACAATGAGCAGTTCTTC

abundance: .
d_gene: .
j_gene: TRBJ1-4
v_gene: TRBV4-1
CDR3aa: CASSQSENQGLVKKLFF
CDR3nt: TGCGCCAGCAGCCAATCAGAGAATCAGGGGCTAGTGAAGAAACTGTTTTTT

abundance: .
d_gene: TRBD1
j_gene: TRBJ1-3
v_gene: TRBV5-1
CDR3aa: CASSPTGTASGNTIYF
CDR3nt: TGCGCCAGCAGCCCTACTGGGACAGCCTCTGGAAACACCATATATTTT

abundance: .
d_gene: TRBD2
j_gene: TRBJ2-7
v_gene: TRBV19
CDR3aa: CASSPSGGSGYEQYF
CDR3nt: TGTGCCAGTAGTCCCAGCGGGGGGTCTGGGTACGAGCAGTACTTC

abundance: .
d_gene: .
j_gene: TRBJ1-1
v_gene: TRBV30
CDR3aa: CASRAGVIKNTEAFF
CDR3nt: TGTGCCTCCAGGGCAGGGGTAATAAAGAACACTGAAGCTTTCTTT

abundance: .
d_gene: .
j_gene: TRBJ2-5
v_gene: TRBV30
CDR3aa: CAWAGSETQYF
CDR3nt: TGTGCCTGGGCGGGTTCCGAGACCCAGTACTTC

abundance: .
d_gene: .
j_gene: TRBJ2-7
v_gene: TRBV29-1
CDR3aa: CSGAGGSSYEQYF
CDR3nt: TGCAGCGGAGCAGGGGGGAGCTCCTACGAGCAGTACTTC

abundance: .
d_gene: TRBD2
j_gene: TRBJ2-1
v_gene: TRBV3-1/TRBV3-2
CDR3aa: CASSPRGGSGRTNEQFF
CDR3nt: TGTGCCAGCAGCCCGCGGGGAGGTAGCGGGAGGACAAATGAGCAGTTCTTC

abundance: .
d_gene: .
j_gene: TRBJ2-1
v_gene: TRBV2
CDR3aa: CASRGTLDSYNEQFF
CDR3nt: TGTGCCAGCAGGGGGACTTTGGATTCCTACAATGAGCAGTTCTTC

abundance: .
d_gene: .
j_gene: TRBJ2-1
v_gene: TRBV19
CDR3aa: CASSIDGGSYNEQFF
CDR3nt: TGTGCCAGTAGTATTGATGGGGGTTCCTACAATGAGCAGTTCTTC

abundance: .
d_gene: TRBD1
j_gene: TRBJ2-7
v_gene: TRBV27
CDR3aa: CASSFRATGGSYEQYF
CDR3nt: TGTGCCAGCAGTTTCCGCGCAACAGGGGGGAGTTACGAGCAGTACTTC

abundance: .
d_gene: .
j_gene: TRBJ2-1
v_gene: TRBV4-1
CDR3aa: CASSQVEGAGEQFF
CDR3nt: TGCGCCAGCAGCCAAGTGGAGGGGGCGGGTGAGCAGTTCTTC

abundance: .
d_gene: TRBD1
j_gene: TRBJ1-2
v_gene: TRBV6-5
CDR3aa: CASSQTLTGQGLLF
CDR3nt: TGTGCCAGCAGTCAAACTTTGACAGGGCAAGGACTGCTGTTC

abundance: .
d_gene: TRBD1
j_gene: TRBJ2-2
v_gene: TRBV25-1
CDR3aa: CASSEWDRGPGELFF
CDR3nt: TGTGCCAGCAGTGAATGGGACAGGGGACCCGGGGAGCTGTTTTTT

abundance: .
d_gene: .
j_gene: TRBJ1-4
v_gene: TRBV3-1/TRBV3-2
CDR3aa: CASSQDPGVEKLFF
CDR3nt: TGTGCCAGCAGCCAAGACCCAGGGGTTGAAAAACTGTTTTTT

abundance: .
d_gene: .
j_gene: TRBJ1-1
v_gene: TRBV5-6
CDR3aa: CASSLGEVGAFF
CDR3nt: TGTGCCAGCAGCTTGGGGGAGGTGGGCGCTTTCTTT

abundance: .
d_gene: .
j_gene: TRBJ2-7
v_gene: TRBV7-9
CDR3aa: CASSFDRIYEQYF
CDR3nt: TGTGCCAGCAGTTTTGACAGGATCTACGAGCAGTACTTC

abundance: .
d_gene: TRBD2
j_gene: TRBJ2-3
v_gene: TRBV10-3
CDR3aa: CAISEGLATDTQYF
CDR3nt: TGTGCCATCAGTGAGGGACTAGCCACAGATACGCAGTATTTT

abundance: once
d_gene: .
j_gene: TRBJ1-1
v_gene: TRBV7-9
CDR3aa: CASSLALANTEAFF
CDR3nt: TGTGCCAGCAGCTTAGCGTTGGCGAACACTGAAGCTTTCTTT

abundance: .
d_gene: TRBD1
j_gene: TRBJ2-7
v_gene: TRBV19
CDR3aa: CASSILRTGNYEQYF
CDR3nt: TGTGCCAGTAGTATTCTCAGGACAGGGAACTACGAGCAGTACTTC

abundance: once
d_gene: TRBD2
j_gene: TRBJ2-3
v_gene: TRBV6-5
CDR3aa: CASSSGLAGGTDTQYF
CDR3nt: TGTGCCAGCAGTTCGGGACTAGCGGGGGGCACAGATACGCAGTATTTT

abundance: .
d_gene: .
j_gene: TRBJ1-1
v_gene: TRBV5-5
CDR3aa: CASSPPSGTNTEAFF
CDR3nt: TGTGCCAGCAGCCCCCCCTCAGGGACGAACACTGAAGCTTTCTTT

abundance: .
d_gene: .
j_gene: TRBJ2-7
v_gene: TRBV10-3
CDR3aa: CAISATVPYEQYF
CDR3nt: TGTGCCATCAGTGCGACGGTCCCCTACGAGCAGTACTTC

abundance: .
d_gene: TRBD1
j_gene: TRBJ1-1
v_gene: TRBV25-1
CDR3aa: CASSEDRQLNTEAFF
CDR3nt: TGTGCCAGCAGTGAGGACAGGCAGTTGAACACTGAAGCTTTCTTT

abundance: once
d_gene: TRBD1
j_gene: TRBJ2-1
v_gene: TRBV6-5
CDR3aa: CASTVWTGAYNEQFF
CDR3nt: TGTGCCAGCACGGTGTGGACAGGGGCTTACAATGAGCAGTTCTTC

abundance: .
d_gene: .
j_gene: TRBJ2-7
v_gene: TRBV7-9
CDR3aa: CASSFGGENYEQYF
CDR3nt: TGTGCCAGCAGCTTTGGCGGGGAGAACTACGAGCAGTACTTC

abundance: .
d_gene: .
j_gene: TRBJ1-1
v_gene: TRBV5-1
CDR3aa: CASSLLRANTEAFF
CDR3nt: TGCGCCAGCAGCTTGCTCAGGGCGAACACTGAAGCTTTCTTT

abundance: .
d_gene: .
j_gene: TRBJ2-1
v_gene: TRBV13
CDR3aa: CASSFPLDNEQFF
CDR3nt: TGTGCCAGCAGCTTCCCCCTGGACAATGAGCAGTTCTTC

abundance: .
d_gene: TRBD2
j_gene: TRBJ2-7
v_gene: TRBV9
CDR3aa: CASSRGGNEQYF
CDR3nt: TGTGCCAGCAGCCGGGGGGGTAACGAGCAGTACTTC

abundance: .
d_gene: .
j_gene: TRBJ2-3
v_gene: TRBV5-8
CDR3aa: CASCIGGAWTDTQYF
CDR3nt: TGTGCCAGCTGTATTGGGGGGGCCTGGACAGATACGCAGTATTTT

abundance: .
d_gene: .
j_gene: TRBJ2-1
v_gene: TRBV7-9
CDR3aa: CASSLAMEGLSYNEQFF
CDR3nt: TGTGCCAGCAGCTTAGCGATGGAGGGGTTATCCTACAATGAGCAGTTCTTC

abundance: .
d_gene: .
j_gene: TRBJ1-5
v_gene: TRBV6-4
CDR3aa: CEPSGQSNQPQHF
CDR3nt: TGCGAACCCTCCGGTCAGAGCAATCAGCCCCAGCATTTT

abundance: .
d_gene: .
j_gene: TRBJ2-3
v_gene: TRBV2
CDR3aa: CASSEYKQLTDTQYF
CDR3nt: TGTGCCAGCAGTGAATATAAGCAACTAACAGATACGCAGTATTTT

abundance: .
d_gene: TRBD2
j_gene: TRBJ2-7
v_gene: TRBV15
CDR3aa: CATSRDLSKRLAGDEQYF
CDR3nt: TGTGCCACCAGCAGAGATCTCTCTAAGCGACTAGCGGGAGACGAGCAGTACTTC

abundance: .
d_gene: .
j_gene: TRBJ1-2
v_gene: TRBV11-2
CDR3aa: CASSFGSASYGYTF
CDR3nt: TGTGCCAGCAGCTTCGGGTCAGCTTCCTATGGCTACACCTTC

abundance: .
d_gene: TRBD1
j_gene: TRBJ1-5
v_gene: TRBV28
CDR3aa: CASRAYRGQGDLLSNQPQHF
CDR3nt: TGTGCCAGCAGGGCATACCGGGGACAGGGGGATCTTTTGAGCAATCAGCCCCAGCATTTT

abundance: .
d_gene: TRBD1
j_gene: TRBJ1-4
v_gene: TRBV29-1
CDR3aa: CSVVTGVAEKLFF
CDR3nt: TGCAGCGTTGTGACAGGGGTTGCGGAAAAACTGTTTTTT

abundance: .
d_gene: .
j_gene: TRBJ1-3
v_gene: TRBV19
CDR3aa: CASSIDLAVSGNTIYF
CDR3nt: TGTGCCAGTAGTATAGATCTGGCAGTCTCTGGAAACACCATATATTTT

abundance: .
d_gene: .
j_gene: TRBJ1-2
v_gene: TRBV11-2
CDR3aa: CASSSTDGAPYYGYTF
CDR3nt: TGTGCCAGCAGCTCAACGGACGGCGCGCCGTACTATGGCTACACCTTC

abundance: .
d_gene: TRBD1
j_gene: TRBJ2-5
v_gene: TRBV19
CDR3aa: CASRKQGEETQYF
CDR3nt: TGTGCCAGTAGAAAACAGGGGGAAGAGACCCAGTACTTC

abundance: .
d_gene: .
j_gene: TRBJ2-3
v_gene: TRBV6-1
CDR3aa: CASSVGRDWITDTQYF
CDR3nt: TGTGCCAGCAGTGTGGGAAGGGACTGGATCACAGATACGCAGTATTTT

abundance: .
d_gene: .
j_gene: TRBJ2-7
v_gene: TRBV3-1/TRBV3-2
CDR3aa: CASSHAGAGYEQYF
CDR3nt: TGTGCCAGCAGCCACGCGGGGGCGGGATACGAGCAGTACTTC

abundance: .
d_gene: TRBD1
j_gene: TRBJ2-6
v_gene: TRBV27
CDR3aa: CASSTRQGSGANVLTF
CDR3nt: TGTGCCAGCAGTACCCGACAGGGCTCTGGGGCCAACGTCCTGACTTTC

abundance: .
d_gene: TRBD1
j_gene: TRBJ1-4
v_gene: TRBV19
CDR3aa: CASTSTGGARFVNEKLFF
CDR3nt: TGTGCCAGTACCTCGACAGGGGGCGCTCGGTTCGTCAATGAAAAACTGTTTTTT

abundance: .
d_gene: .
j_gene: TRBJ2-3
v_gene: TRBV13
CDR3aa: CASGTGDSSTDTQYF
CDR3nt: TGTGCCAGCGGTACGGGGGACAGTTCCACAGATACGCAGTATTTT

abundance: once
d_gene: .
j_gene: TRBJ2-1
v_gene: TRBV6-6
CDR3aa: CASSYVDNEQFF
CDR3nt: TGTGCCAGCAGTTACGTGGACAATGAGCAGTTCTTC

abundance: few
d_gene: .
j_gene: TRBJ1-3
v_gene: TRBV7-9
CDR3aa: CASSFGGAGNTIYF
CDR3nt: TGTGCCAGCAGCTTTGGGGGAGCTGGAAACACCATATATTTT

abundance: .
d_gene: .
j_gene: TRBJ2-7
v_gene: TRBV7-2
CDR3aa: CASSLVRSSYEQYF
CDR3nt: TGTGCCAGCAGCTTAGTCCGTAGCTCCTACGAGCAGTACTTC

abundance: .
d_gene: .
j_gene: TRBJ1-5
v_gene: TRBV6-1
CDR3aa: CASSEWPTEVEPQHF
CDR3nt: TGTGCCAGCAGTGAGTGGCCAACAGAGGTGGAGCCCCAGCATTTT

abundance: .
d_gene: .
j_gene: TRBJ1-1
v_gene: TRBV23-1
CDR3aa: CASSQSGRGDTEAFF
CDR3nt: TGCGCCAGCAGTCAATCTGGCAGGGGTGACACTGAAGCTTTCTTT

abundance: .
d_gene: .
j_gene: TRBJ2-3
v_gene: TRBV2
CDR3aa: CASCEDRDTQYF
CDR3nt: TGTGCCAGCTGTGAGGATCGAGATACGCAGTATTTT

abundance: .
d_gene: .
j_gene: TRBJ1-2
v_gene: TRBV11-2
CDR3aa: CASSSLETGLGHGYTF
CDR3nt: TGTGCCAGCAGCAGCCTGGAAACAGGCCTAGGACATGGCTACACCTTC

abundance: .
d_gene: .
j_gene: TRBJ2-7
v_gene: TRBV30
CDR3aa: CAWGTPAGEQYF
CDR3nt: TGTGCCTGGGGGACCCCCGCGGGCGAGCAGTACTTC

abundance: few
d_gene: TRBD2
j_gene: TRBJ2-5
v_gene: TRBV2
CDR3aa: CASSRGGVAGGETQYF
CDR3nt: TGTGCCAGCAGCCGAGGTGGTGTAGCGGGAGGGGAGACCCAGTACTTC